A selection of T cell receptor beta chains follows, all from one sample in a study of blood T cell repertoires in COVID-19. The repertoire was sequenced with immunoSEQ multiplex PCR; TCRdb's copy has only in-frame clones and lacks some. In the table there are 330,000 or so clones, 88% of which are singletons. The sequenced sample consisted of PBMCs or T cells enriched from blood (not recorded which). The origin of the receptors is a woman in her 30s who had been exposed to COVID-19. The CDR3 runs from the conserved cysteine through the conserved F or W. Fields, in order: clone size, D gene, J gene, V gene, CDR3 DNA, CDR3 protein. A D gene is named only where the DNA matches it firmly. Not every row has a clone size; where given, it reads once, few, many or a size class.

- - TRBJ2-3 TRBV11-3 TGTGCCAGCAGCTTAAGGGGTCCAGATACGCAGTATTTT CASSLRGPDTQYF
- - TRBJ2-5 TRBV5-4 TGTGCCAGCAGACGCGGGTGGGAGGAGACCCAGTACTTC CASRRGWEETQYF
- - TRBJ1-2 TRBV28 TGTGCCATACGGGCAGGGAGGTTTGGCTACACCTTC CAIRAGRFGYTF
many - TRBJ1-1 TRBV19 TGTGCCAGTAGTATTTCGTCCGACAGTTGGGCTTTCTTT CASSISSDSWAFF
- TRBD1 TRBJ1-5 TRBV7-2 TGTGCCAGCAGCCCCGGGACAGGGGGAGATCAGCCCCAGCATTTT CASSPGTGGDQPQHF
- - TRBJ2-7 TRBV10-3 TGTGCCATCAGTGAGCGCGGACAGAGCTCCTACGAGCAGTACTTC CAISERGQSSYEQYF
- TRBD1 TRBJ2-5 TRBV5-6 TGTGCCAGCAGCTTGGCCGGACAGGGGTTTTCAGAGACCCAGTACTTC CASSLAGQGFSETQYF
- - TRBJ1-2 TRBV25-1 TGTGCCAGCTGGGGGGGGCACTATGGCTACACCTTC CASWGGHYGYTF
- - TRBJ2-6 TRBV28 TGTGCCAGCAGTAACCGGGACACCCTCTCTGGGGCCAACGTCCTGACTTTC CASSNRDTLSGANVLTF
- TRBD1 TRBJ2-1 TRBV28 TGTGCCAGCAGTAACCGGGACAGATCCTACAATGAGCAGTTCTTC CASSNRDRSYNEQFF
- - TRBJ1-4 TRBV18 TGTGCCAGCTCACCACTCGCAACTAATGAAAAACTGTTTTTT CASSPLATNEKLFF
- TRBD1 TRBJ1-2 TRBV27 TGTGCCAGCAGTTTAGCGGGGGACAGGGGGCGAAACTATGGCTACACCTTC CASSLAGDRGRNYGYTF
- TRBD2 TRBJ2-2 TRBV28 TGTGCCAGCAGTTCCATATGGACGGCCCAGGGACTAGCGGGAGTCCCCGGGGAGCTGTTTTTT CASSSIWTAQGLAGVPGELFF
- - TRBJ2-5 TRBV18 TGTGCCAGCTCACCGGCGGTAACTTGGCAAGAGACCCAGTACTTC CASSPAVTWQETQYF
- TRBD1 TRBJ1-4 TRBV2 TGTGCCAGCACTGCCGGACAGGGGGCGGGAACTAATGAAAAACTGTTTTTT CASTAGQGAGTNEKLFF
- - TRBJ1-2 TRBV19 TGTGCCAGCCGGACGGACTCTAACTATGGCTACACCTTC CASRTDSNYGYTF
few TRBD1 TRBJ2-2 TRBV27 TGTGCCAGCAGTCCAACCGACAGGGGCGGTTCCGGGGAGCTGTTTTTT CASSPTDRGGSGELFF